These T cell receptor beta chains were read from a single sample in a study of blood T cell repertoires in COVID-19. Measured with immunoSEQ multiplex PCR; TCRdb has only the in-frame clones, and not every one. Here the sample spans 230,000 or so clones, about 79% being singletons. Sequencing was carried out using peripheral blood. Receptors were obtained from a middle-aged woman who had recovered from COVID-19. Both conserved end residues are trimmed from each CDR3. Not all rows give a size; the values are once, few, many and, for expanded clones, a class.

TRBV18	13	NA	TRBJ1-4	ASSPFREWNEKLF
TRBV2	12	NA	TRBJ1-5	ASGGTGGNQPQH
TRBV18	16	NA	TRBJ1-6	ASSPYALGQGAGVTLH
TRBV5-1	13	NA	TRBJ2-5	ASSLGDRDQETQY
TRBV4-3	13	NA	TRBJ2-2	ASSQDGQITGELF
TRBV18	11	NA	TRBJ2-7	ASSPPQEGEQY
TRBV6-5	13	NA	TRBJ2-7	ASRPRRGASYEQY
TRBV29-1	11	NA	TRBJ1-1	SVVKDSNTEAF
TRBV11-3	16	NA	TRBJ1-4	ASSSDSGPAGTNEKLF
TRBV25-1	11	NA	TRBJ1-2	ASSEYDSYGYT
TRBV2	15	once	TRBJ2-6	ASPPTSHEPGANVLT
TRBV29-1	9	NA	TRBJ2-7	SVEQAYEQY
TRBV7-8	13	NA	TRBJ2-1	ASSSVLGGQSEQF
TRBV3-1/TRBV3-2	15	NA	TRBJ1-2	ASSQGFGTGGLYGYT
TRBV6-1	15	NA	TRBJ1-2	ASSGPEGALRDDGYT
TRBV4-3	12	NA	TRBJ2-3	ASSLWTGTDTQY
TRBV2	12	NA	TRBJ2-2	ASSGTSATGELF
TRBV9	13	NA	TRBJ2-3	ASSSPGQGRDTQY
TRBV5-1	12	NA	TRBJ1-1	ASSYGDSGTEAF
TRBV4-2	16	NA	TRBJ2-5	ASSPAPAGGPSQETQY
TRBV18	14	NA	TRBJ2-1	ASSPPPRGGLDEQF
TRBV11-2	11	NA	TRBJ2-7	ASSVQGAYEQY
TRBV14	11	NA	TRBJ1-1	ASSQKPNTEAF
TRBV19	13	NA	TRBJ1-6	ASSETGGWDSPLH
TRBV9	11	NA	TRBJ1-4	ASSVESSGKLF
TRBV5-1	14	NA	TRBJ2-3	ASSLALAGVTDTQY
TRBV11-2	13	NA	TRBJ2-5	ASSLQGTRQETQY
TRBV7-9	13	once	TRBJ2-7	ASSRGDRVNYEQY
TRBV7-9	10	NA	TRBJ2-1	ASSYLAGEQF
TRBV4-3	14	once	TRBJ2-1	ASSLTAGTSYNEQF
TRBV5-5	14	NA	TRBJ2-1	ASGQGARGAVSEQF
TRBV6-2/TRBV6-3	12	few	TRBJ1-5	ASSYSYRQTAQH
TRBV19	13	NA	TRBJ1-4	ASSIVTTGNEKLF
TRBV19	14	NA	TRBJ1-4	ASSTLDRATNEKLF
TRBV6-5	9	NA	TRBJ2-1	ASSSDSRQF
TRBV9	13	NA	TRBJ2-1	ASSVGGGAANEQF
TRBV19	13	NA	TRBJ2-2	ASSHPRGATGELF
TRBV28	13	NA	TRBJ2-7	ASSLWEDRSYEQY
TRBV12-3/TRBV12-4	11	NA	TRBJ1-4	ASRKGRLDKLF
TRBV11-2	12	once	TRBJ1-4	ASSRTPTNEKLF
TRBV6-1	13	NA	TRBJ1-4	ASSEMGQRNEKLF
TRBV7-7	13	NA	TRBJ2-7	ASSLGATGWDEQY
TRBV7-2	15	NA	TRBJ2-1	ASAPGGSGGGAYEQF
TRBV7-9	12	NA	TRBJ1-1	ASSLLDRDTEAF
TRBV11-2	11	NA	TRBJ2-5	ASRKGDRETQY
TRBV10-3	11	NA	TRBJ1-2	ASLRGVGYGYT
TRBV2	13	NA	TRBJ2-7	ASRERQVRSYEQY
TRBV12-5	14	NA	TRBJ1-6	ASGLRRSGGGSPLH
TRBV7-2	12	NA	TRBJ2-7	ASSLYSGGDEQY
TRBV9	14	NA	TRBJ2-7	ASSEGTDLSSYEQY
TRBV24-1	14	NA	TRBJ2-2	ATSDWTGGGDGELF
TRBV7-9	12	NA	TRBJ2-7	ASSPSRQGPEQY
TRBV7-2	14	NA	TRBJ1-2	ASSPRPLRPGRGYT
TRBV9	12	NA	TRBJ2-1	ASSAGDTNYEQF
TRBV28	13	NA	TRBJ2-3	ASSSPGQGGDTQY